This T cell receptor beta chain was found in a study of vaccination and CD4 T cells after COVID-19. As for this clonotype: Its antigen is not identified.

Trimming pared 0 bases from V and 4 bases from J, leaving 7 bases between. This CDR3 has 14 amino acids. Germline CDR1 reads MNHEY; CDR2 reads SVGAGI. Treatment meaning: roughly 10-day PBMC culture with coronavirus spike peptide pools or control peptides (ViraFEST assay). Sequence data for DNA of cultured CD4+ T cells were generated by the Oncomine TCR Beta short-read assay. Each CDR3 protein gets one entry after TCRdb re-called the PCR reads with MiXCR. The sample holds about 13,000 distinct CDR3 sequences, more than 35% seen once. The chain joins TRBV6-5 to TRBJ1-3; D gene uncertain. The origin of this receptor is a human donor who had recovered from COVID-19. The sample consisted of CD4+ T cells from blood, cultured in vitro, taken after SARS-CoV-2 vaccination. The CDR3 region has the DNA TGTGCCAGCAGTTACTCGATCTCCGGAAACACCATATATTTT. Amino acids: CASSYSISGNTIYF.